The clone carrying this T cell receptor beta chain occurred many times. Its target is not known. Trimming pared 0 bases from V and 4 bases from J, leaving 11 bases between. CDR1 SGHRS and CDR2 YFSETQ come from the germline V gene. The CDR3 contains 14 residues. MiXCR, run by TCRdb on the RT-PCR reads, gives a single entry per CDR3 protein. The table lists about 160,000 distinct CDR3 sequences, about 11% of them singletons. This specimen comes from a study of response to subunit inactivated influenza vaccine. General study points: Authors suggested each seasonal influenza vaccination recruits few new T cells.

The chain employs TRBV5-1 and TRBJ2-7; D may match TRBD1 or TRBD2 (5 bases each). The receptor comes from a man in his fifties who received an inactivated influenza vaccine. The sample in question was non-naive T cells sorted from PBMCs, obtained 35 to 45 days after vaccination. CDR3 protein: CASSLDPGSYEQYF. CDR3 DNA sequence: TGCGCCAGCAGCTTGGATCCAGGGAGTTACGAGCAGTACTTC.